This T cell receptor (beta chain) was identified during a study of CD8 T cells in Susac syndrome. The V and J ends lost 10 bases and 7 bases respectively, with 20 bases between them. Germline V gene data show CDR1 as ENHRY and CDR2 as SYGVKD. The CDR3 loop spans 14 amino acids. Random hexamers primed reverse transcription of about 0.45 to 1 ug RNA. The authors amplified TCR beta CDR3 across 54 Vbeta and 13 Jbeta using immunoSEQ multiplex PCR. TCRdb reprocessed the immunoSEQ multiplex PCR reads with MiXCR, giving one entry per CDR3 protein. The table includes approximately 150,000 distinct CDR3 sequences, roughly 94% detected once. Sequencing targeted TCR beta in blood CD8+ and CD4+ T cells.

The genes are TRBV10-3 and TRBJ2-1, with D perhaps TRBD1 or TRBD2 (7 bases each). The specimen was CD4+ T cells from PBMCs. This receptor was identified in a human donor in good health. The CDR3 DNA follows: TGTGCCACCAGGGGGGACACCGGGAGGAATGAGCAGTTCTTC. Translating it yields CATRGDTGRNEQFF.